This T cell receptor beta chain was identified during a study of shared clonotypes between healthy human individuals. The CDR3 covers 13 residues. CDR1 is SGHAT, CDR2 FQNNGV, per germline. V was cut by 4 bases and J by 1 base, with 8 bases left in between. Assay: immunoSEQ multiplex PCR; the TCRdb copy retains only in-frame clones and omits some. The sample shows approximately 2,000,000 clones, less than 95% of them seen only once. V is TRBV11-2 and J is TRBJ2-7, with unresolved D. This sequence originates from a man between 18 and 35 years old in good health. Some clones in this sample may be carry-over from other donors' samples. Sequencing was performed on naive CD4+ T cells from PBMCs. Subset noted: CD45RA+ positively selected. CDR3 nucleotides: TGTGCCAGCAGCTCCATCCGGTCCTACGAGCAGTACTTC. It translates to CASSSIRSYEQYF.